This TCR beta chain derives from a study of technical replicates of blood from a few donors. Here immunoSEQ multiplex PCR was the method, and the copy in TCRdb shows in-frame clones only, minus some. The sample lists around 57,000 clones; 97% were seen once. This CDR3 is built from 14 residues. Per germline, CDR1 MNHNS and CDR2 SASEGT. After removal of 7 bases from V and 5 bases from J, the junction contained 4 bases not matched to a gene. The sequenced sample was T cells isolated from PBMCs. This TCR was sampled from a human donor in good health. This rearrangement joins TRBV6-1 to TRBJ2-7; TRBD2 matches at 14 bases. The CDR3 spells CASTGLAGVNEQYF. In DNA form, the CDR3 reads TGTGCCAGCACGGGACTAGCGGGGGTAAACGAGCAGTACTTC.